A selection of T cell receptor beta chains follows, all from one sample in a study of cytotoxic CD8 clonotypes in ibrutinib-treated CLL. Clones were sequenced by immunoSEQ multiplex PCR, and TCRdb holds only the in-frame ones, with some missing. The sample holds some 130,000 clones; around 85% are singletons and the top ten take under 2.5%. The sequences come from PBMCs, collected after 24 months of ibrutinib treatment. The receptors stem from a human donor with chronic lymphocytic leukemia. CDR3s include the opening cysteine and the closing phenylalanine or tryptophan. D genes are given only for firm matches. Where a row states a size, it is once, few, many or the class of an expanded clone; other rows omit it.

clone_size	v_call	j_call	d_call	cdr3_nt	cdr3_aa
NA	TRBV4-3	TRBJ1-2	TRBD1	TGCGCCAGCAGCCAAACCACAGGGGCGGGTGGCTACACCTTC	CASSQTTGAGGYTF
NA	TRBV27	TRBJ2-2	TRBD2	TGTGCCACCCGACTAGCGGGCAAGAGGGAGCTGTTTTTT	CATRLAGKRELFF
NA	TRBV28	TRBJ2-3	TRBD1	TGTGCCAGCTTTACGGACAGGGGGCCAGATACGCAGTATTTT	CASFTDRGPDTQYF
NA	TRBV14	TRBJ1-1	NA	TGTGCCAGCAGCCAAGGGATGAACACTGAAGCTTTCTTT	CASSQGMNTEAFF
NA	TRBV27	TRBJ1-2	NA	TGTGCCAGCAGTTTAGTATCAGGGCTAGGCTACACCTTC	CASSLVSGLGYTF
once	TRBV7-9	TRBJ2-5	NA	TGTGCCAGCAGCTTCTCGAGACGGCACCAAGAGACCCAGTACTTC	CASSFSRRHQETQYF
NA	TRBV4-1	TRBJ1-5	NA	TGCGCCAGCAGCCAACCGTTGGCAGGGGCGACCATTAGCAATCAGCCCCAGCATTTT	CASSQPLAGATISNQPQHF
NA	TRBV11-3	TRBJ1-3	NA	TGTGCCAGCAGCCCGGGGACGGGGAGCTCTGGAAACACCATATATTTT	CASSPGTGSSGNTIYF
medium-sized	TRBV27	TRBJ2-7	TRBD1	TGTGCCAGCAGTTTTGGACAGGCCTACGAGCAGTACTTC	CASSFGQAYEQYF
once	TRBV30	TRBJ2-1	NA	TGTGCCTGGAGTAAATCGAGACTAGGGCAGTTCTTC	CAWSKSRLGQFF
NA	TRBV7-3	TRBJ2-2	NA	TGTGCCAGCAGCTTAACGTTGCAGAGCACCGGGGAGCTGTTTTTT	CASSLTLQSTGELFF
NA	TRBV20-1	TRBJ1-2	NA	TGCAGTCTAATGGTTAACTATGGCTACACCTTC	CSLMVNYGYTF
once	TRBV2	TRBJ2-1	TRBD1	TGTGCCAGCCAAAAGCAGGGGGTTAATGAGCAGTTCTTC	CASQKQGVNEQFF
NA	TRBV4-1	TRBJ1-5	NA	TGCGCCAGCAGCCAAGGCCGGCAGCCCCAGCATTTT	CASSQGRQPQHF
once	TRBV6-5	TRBJ2-4	NA	TGTGCCAGCAGTTACTCGAGTGGGGGATCCAAAAACATTCAGTACTTC	CASSYSSGGSKNIQYF
few	TRBV9	TRBJ2-1	NA	TGTGCCAGCAGCGCTCCTCTTGGAGTCCTGAGCTCCTACAATGAGCAGTTCTTC	CASSAPLGVLSSYNEQFF
NA	TRBV5-1	TRBJ1-1	NA	TGCGCCAGCAGCCCGGGGGGCCGGAACACTGAAGCTTTCTTT	CASSPGGRNTEAFF
NA	TRBV19	TRBJ2-7	NA	TGTGCCAGTCTTGGTGGGGGCGGCGAGCAGTACTTC	CASLGGGGEQYF
few	TRBV19	TRBJ1-2	NA	TGTGCCAGTAGTGTCACGCCCGTTTCCTTC	CASSVTPVSF
NA	TRBV28	TRBJ1-5	TRBD1	TGTGCCAGCAGTCGAAGGCCCTTCGGGACAGTGGTTAGCAATCAGCCCCAGCATTTT	CASSRRPFGTVVSNQPQHF
NA	TRBV6-1	TRBJ2-4	NA	TGTGCCAGCAGTAGCCTCGCATACATTCAGTACTTC	CASSSLAYIQYF
NA	TRBV28	TRBJ1-4	NA	TGTGCCAGCAGTTTTCTCCTAGGGCGAACTAATGAAAAACTGTTTTTT	CASSFLLGRTNEKLFF
NA	TRBV5-4	TRBJ1-2	NA	TGTGCCAGCAGCTTGGTCTCTAACTATGGCTACACCTTC	CASSLVSNYGYTF
NA	TRBV5-6	TRBJ1-4	NA	TGTGCCAGCAACGCGGGAAGGGGGGGATTACTGTTTTTT	CASNAGRGGLLFF
NA	TRBV7-9	TRBJ2-7	NA	TGTGCCAGCAGCTTGACCTACGAGCAGTACTTC	CASSLTYEQYF
once	TRBV6-5	TRBJ2-7	TRBD2	TGTGCCAGCAGGGCGGGGGGGCCTTACGAGCAGTACTTC	CASRAGGPYEQYF
NA	TRBV5-6	TRBJ2-1	TRBD1	TGTGCCAGCAGTCCCGGGACAGCATACAATGAGCAGTTCTTC	CASSPGTAYNEQFF
NA	TRBV19	TRBJ1-2	NA	TGTGCCAGCAAAAACCTGGACGGATCTAAGTATGGCTACACCTTC	CASKNLDGSKYGYTF
once	TRBV11-3	TRBJ2-1	TRBD2	TGTGCCAGCAGCTTAGGTCTGACTAGCGGGAGCTCCTACAATGAGCAGTTCTTC	CASSLGLTSGSSYNEQFF
NA	TRBV4-3	TRBJ2-5	NA	TGCGCCAGCAGCCAAGGGGTTACCGGGTCCCAAGAGACCCAGTACTTC	CASSQGVTGSQETQYF
NA	TRBV7-9	TRBJ1-1	NA	TGTGCCAGCAGCTTACAGGGTAATACTGAAGCTTTCTTT	CASSLQGNTEAFF
NA	TRBV4-2	TRBJ1-2	NA	TGTGCCAGCAGCCAAGAAGGCAGGGTATTTCGTGGCTACACCTTC	CASSQEGRVFRGYTF
once	TRBV7-3	TRBJ2-7	NA	TGTGCCAGCAGCTTACTTGGGACAAGAAACGAGCAGTACTTC	CASSLLGTRNEQYF
NA	TRBV7-9	TRBJ2-7	NA	TGTGCCAGCAGCTTTAGGACAGAGCCTTCCTACGAGCAGTACTTC	CASSFRTEPSYEQYF
NA	TRBV19	TRBJ1-5	NA	TGTGCCAGTAACGACAGGATTCTTAGCAATCAGCCCCAGCATTTT	CASNDRILSNQPQHF
NA	TRBV5-1	TRBJ2-1	TRBD2	TGCGCCAGCAGTTGGAACAGCGGGAGGGCCGATAATGAGCAGTTCTTC	CASSWNSGRADNEQFF
NA	TRBV5-1	TRBJ2-3	NA	TGCGCCAGCAGCCCGGTTGGGAGCGGCACAGATACGCAGTATTTT	CASSPVGSGTDTQYF
NA	TRBV5-4	TRBJ2-5	TRBD2	TGTGCCAGCAGCATATTCCGCGGGACTAATCAAGAGACCCAGTACTTC	CASSIFRGTNQETQYF
NA	TRBV30	TRBJ1-2	NA	TGTGCCTGGAGTCATGGGGCCAACTATGGCTACACCTTC	CAWSHGANYGYTF
NA	TRBV5-1	TRBJ1-4	NA	TGCGCCAGCAGAACCTCCGGGACAACGAATGAAAAACTGTTTTTT	CASRTSGTTNEKLFF
NA	TRBV5-4	TRBJ2-6	NA	TGTGCCAGCAGCTCGCCCGGGACATACATTACCAACGTCCTGACTTTC	CASSSPGTYITNVLTF
once	TRBV2	TRBJ2-1	NA	TGTGCCAGCAGGATTGGTGGGAATGAGCAGTTCTTC	CASRIGGNEQFF
NA	TRBV6-5	TRBJ1-3	TRBD1	TGTGCCAGCAGTTACGGGACAGGGAACTCTGGAAACACCATATATTTT	CASSYGTGNSGNTIYF
NA	TRBV28	TRBJ2-7	NA	TGTGCCAGCAGTTTACCCAAATACGAGCAGTACTTC	CASSLPKYEQYF
once	TRBV7-8	TRBJ1-5	NA	TGTGCCAGCAGCTTAGAGGTCGGGTCCAGCAATCAGCCCCAGCATTTT	CASSLEVGSSNQPQHF
NA	TRBV15	TRBJ2-3	NA	TGTGCCACCAGCAGAGCGGGGAGCACAGATACGCAGTATTTT	CATSRAGSTDTQYF
once	TRBV7-9	TRBJ1-2	NA	TGTGCCAGCAGCCCCGGGGGGAGACAGAACACCCATGGCTACACCTTC	CASSPGGRQNTHGYTF
NA	TRBV7-3	TRBJ2-7	TRBD2	TGTGCCAGCAGCTTCGGTAGCGGGGGGACGTACGAGCAGTACTTC	CASSFGSGGTYEQYF
NA	TRBV7-9	TRBJ1-5	NA	TGTGCCAGCAGCTTAGAGGGACGGGCCCAGCCCCAGCATTTT	CASSLEGRAQPQHF